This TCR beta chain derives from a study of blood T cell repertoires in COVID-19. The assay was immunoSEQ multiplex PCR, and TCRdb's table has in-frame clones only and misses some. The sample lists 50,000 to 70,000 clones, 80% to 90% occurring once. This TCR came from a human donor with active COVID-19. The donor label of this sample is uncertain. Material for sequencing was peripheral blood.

CDR3 nucleotide sequence: TGCGCCAGCAGCCAAGAAACAGGGGGACCGGCACCCCTCCACTTT. It specifies CASSQETGGPAPLHF. The chain combines TRBV4-1 with TRBJ1-6; 8 nucleotides align to TRBD1. The germline V gene has CDR1 MGHRA and CDR2 YSYEKL. This CDR3 has 15 residues. V gave up 0 bases and J gave up 11 bases; unmatched junction bases: 6.